This TCR beta chain was identified in a study of blood T cells in healthy people across ages (dated by TCRdb to 2013 to 2016). Regarding the study in general: Template switching captured roughly one uniquely barcoded TCR beta cDNA molecule per two T cells in model experiments. Using deep sequencing normalized with unique cDNA molecular identifiers, the study measured how TCR beta repertoire diversity changes with age. Two additional independent replicas of 1 million unique cDNA reads from the same blood draw were analyzed for two donors (one aged 18 to 30 and one aged 80 or older). Four age groups were formed from the donors: young (average approximately 15 years), middle-aged (around 39), aged (roughly 56) and long-lived (about 75). To avoid experimental bias, donors of different ages were randomly spread across the sequencing lanes. Points the paper makes about the study in general: As age increased, observed TCR beta diversity per million T cells dropped in a roughly linear way, and a significant reduction was already evident by age about 40. The CMV infection status of donors was not known, potentially confounding age-related changes in expanded clonotypes. The percentage of naive T cells measured by flow cytometry correlated strongly with observed TCR beta diversity. Since profiling was done on bulk unsorted PBMCs, naive and antigen-experienced compartments could not be conclusively compared. Estimates of total diversity based on one million sequenced T cells were considered lower bounds and underestimates. Compared with the aged group, the long-lived group had more naive CD4+ T cells, fewer expanded clones and increased TCR diversity, suggesting age selection.

Library method: 5' RACE. The sequencer listed for this sample is Illumina HiSeq 2500. A second PCR of about 6 to 11 cycles was run with a J-beta primer mix and a sample-barcoded 5' primer. A unique molecular identifier was introduced onto each TCR beta cDNA molecule by a template-switch 5' adaptor carrying 12 random nucleotides. Each sample yielded at least 2.5 million CDR3-containing paired-end reads. First-strand cDNA was synthesized from all RNA with the Mint cDNA synthesis kit, primed by a TRBC-specific oligonucleotide. Following uracil-DNA glycosylase treatment, a first 18-cycle PCR with universal primers M1SS and BC2_uni_R was performed on all cDNA. Processing in the source paper ran as follows. For normalization, 1 million high-quality reads were randomly selected from each sample, with every read carrying a distinct molecular identifier. Reads with shared molecular identifiers were discarded instead of being binned into consensus sequences. CDR3 identification, clonotype clustering and error correction used MiTCR with a Q25 quality threshold and the strictest error-elimination algorithm. A nonparametric unseen species model with Euler transformation was used to estimate lower-bound total TCR beta diversity. TCRdb handled the public reads itself, with Q25 trimming in fastp and clone calling in MiXCR, and kept productive beta chains. Each record represents a unique CDR3 protein, reported with the most common genes and DNA among its rows. None of the V and J calls come from the authors' own analysis; TCRdb made them. The sample records some 710,000 distinct CDR3 sequences, 22% of which are singletons. Roughly a fifth of the sample lies in the top ten.

This clonotype was counted only a few times. The target of this receptor is not known. The input lacks base qualities; no much larger clone sits a single base away. The donors were roughly 38 Caucasian individuals from Russia, aged roughly 6 to 95 years, who were systemically healthy. Ten milliliters of peripheral blood were drawn from each donor into EDTA-treated Vacutainer tubes. Ficoll-Paque density-gradient centrifugation was used to isolate PBMCs, with at least 7 million per sample. Trizol reagent was used to extract total RNA from the PBMCs, yielding at least 5 micrograms per sample. The percentages of naive CD45RAhigh/CD27high T cells were determined by flow cytometry on a PBMC aliquot from every donor. Counted from cysteine to phenylalanine, this CDR3 has 13 amino acids. The DNA shown is the 39-base CDR3, in frame from base 1. The germline V gene yields MNHEY for CDR1 and SVGAGI for CDR2.

Specimen: blood. The chain is made from TRBV6-5 and TRBJ2-7; the D gene is perhaps TRBD1, from 5 matching bases. Near its end, the DNA agrees better with TRBJ2-5, so the J call may be wrong. The TCR originated in a man between 70 and 80 years old in good health. CDR3 sequence: CASSTYRSRTQYF. The DNA sequence is given as TGTGCCAGCAGTACTTACAGGTCCAGGACCCAGTACTTC.